The sequence of this T cell receptor (beta chain) was determined in a study of lymphopenia after photon versus proton radiotherapy. Regarding the study as a whole: Under photons, naive T cells and diversity fell while effector/memory populations rose. Post-nadir TCR diversity decline inversely tracked overall survival among those who died. Survival link was tested only in deceased patients; proton benefit remains a possibility.

As for this clone: What it binds is not known.

Profiled with immunoSEQ multiplex PCR; TCRdb holds only in-frame clones, not every one. The sample carries around 20,000 clones, approximately 90% recorded once. Trimming took 0 bases from V and 4 from J, leaving 6 bases between them. CDR3 length: 13 residues. CDR1 SGHRS and CDR2 YFSETQ come from the germline V gene. The chain uses TRBV5-1 and TRBJ2-3; possibly TRBD1 for D (5 bases). The input for sequencing was peripheral blood, taken from a patient treated with photon-based radiotherapy. This TCR derives from a man aged 55 to 70 with pancreatic cancer. CDR3 loop: CASSLVGADTQYF. The DNA of the CDR3 is TGCGCCAGCAGCTTGGTAGGGGCAGATACGCAGTATTTT.